This T cell receptor (beta chain) was recovered during a study of neurological immune-mediated disorders. About the study: Multiple sclerosis patients numbered roughly 34, of whom around 30 were relapsing-remitting and 3 secondary progressive. Overall study results and limits: It was the repertoires of 18 of 34 multiple sclerosis patients that phylogenetic grouping placed in one related-CDR3 cluster, which is a possible signature.

The germline V and J ends were trimmed by 0 bases and 2 bases, with 13 bases remaining between them. The CDR3 covers 17 residues. Germline V gene sequence: CDR1 MGHRA, CDR2 YSYEKL. The cDNA was generated by 5'RACE with 10-nucleotide random UMIs. Every sequencing run returned over 190 million TCR-beta sequences, which were derived from 15-18 subjects. A single record per CDR3 protein comes from TCRdb applying MiXCR to the 5' RACE reads. Seen here are about 65,000 distinct CDR3 sequences, 4.1% observed once, and the top ten hold about 2.6%. This clonotype came up many times. The antigen is not known. The source material was PBMCs. V and J are TRBV4-1 and TRBJ1-4, with D perhaps TRBD1 (5 bases). The receptor's source is a man aged 45-65 years with multiple sclerosis. The CDR3, as DNA: TGCGCCAGCAGCCAAGAGGTGGCAGGGCACACTAATGAAAAACTGTTTTTT. Translation: CASSQEVAGHTNEKLFF.